These T cell receptor beta chains were read from a single sample in a study of blood T cell repertoires in COVID-19. Libraries were prepared by immunoSEQ multiplex PCR; TCRdb keeps only in-frame clonotypes and omits some of them. The profile shows 200,000 or so clones, roughly 80% of them singletons. The sequencing input was peripheral blood. Source of these receptors: a woman older than 75 with COVID-19, enrolled during active disease. CDR3s include the opening cysteine and the closing phenylalanine or tryptophan. A D gene is named only where the DNA matches it firmly. Rows may omit the clone size; those that give it use once, few, many or a size class.

TRBJ1-1	TRBV5-1	-	-	TGCGCCAGCAGTCTACAGGGACCCCACACTGAAGCTTTCTTT	CASSLQGPHTEAFF
TRBJ2-7	TRBV7-2	TRBD1	-	TGTGCCAGCAGCTACGTACCGGGACAGGGCTCCTACGAGCAGTACTTC	CASSYVPGQGSYEQYF
TRBJ2-1	TRBV12-3/TRBV12-4	-	few	TGTGCCAGCAGGGGACTTTCCTACAATGAGCAGTTCTTC	CASRGLSYNEQFF
TRBJ2-7	TRBV5-1	-	-	TGCGCCAGCAGCTGGGATACAGGGTTCGAGCAGTACTTC	CASSWDTGFEQYF
TRBJ2-7	TRBV28	TRBD2	-	TGTGCCAGCAGCTTTGCGGCGGGACTAGCGGTCGAGCAGTACTTC	CASSFAAGLAVEQYF
TRBJ1-2	TRBV5-1	-	-	TGCGCCAGCAGCTTGTCAGGGTCTAACTATGGCTACACCTTC	CASSLSGSNYGYTF
TRBJ2-7	TRBV13	-	-	TGTGCCAGCGGAGGTAGCGGCGGAGTGCAGTACTTC	CASGGSGGVQYF
TRBJ1-5	TRBV27	-	-	TGTGCCAGCAGCCTAGGGGCTAATCAGCCCCAGCATTTT	CASSLGANQPQHF
TRBJ2-7	TRBV11-2	TRBD1	-	TGTGCCAGCAGTGAAGGACAGGTCTCCTACGAGCAGTACTTC	CASSEGQVSYEQYF
TRBJ1-5	TRBV28	-	-	TGTGCCAGCAGTCTGCAGGGTCAGCCCCAGCATTTT	CASSLQGQPQHF
TRBJ2-7	TRBV5-1	TRBD1	-	TGCGCCAGCATGTTCAGGGGGTCAGGAGAGCAGTACTTC	CASMFRGSGEQYF
TRBJ1-1	TRBV5-6	-	few	TGTGCCAGCAGCTTGTTAAGGACTTTACGAACCCTTGAAGCTTTCTTT	CASSLLRTLRTLEAFF
TRBJ2-1	TRBV18	TRBD2	-	TGTGCCAGCTCACCGGGACTAGTTTCCAATGAGCAGTTCTTC	CASSPGLVSNEQFF
TRBJ2-5	TRBV28	-	-	TGTGCCAGCAGTTTCATTGACAGTACGTGGACCCAGTACTTC	CASSFIDSTWTQYF
TRBJ2-1	TRBV3-1/TRBV3-2	-	-	TGTGCCAGCAGCCAAGAGGAGGTGTGGTTTCGGCGGTACTCCTACAATGAGCAGTTCTTC	CASSQEEVWFRRYSYNEQFF
TRBJ2-7	TRBV28	-	-	TGTGCCAGCAGTTCATACAGGGATTACGAGCAGTACTTC	CASSSYRDYEQYF
TRBJ1-2	TRBV7-9	TRBD1	-	TGTGCCAGCAGTACCAGGGGGGAAGGCCAGGGATATGGCTACACCTTC	CASSTRGEGQGYGYTF
TRBJ2-1	TRBV5-6	TRBD1	-	TGTGCCAGCAGCCTGAGGGACAGTCCCTACAATGAGCAGTTCTTC	CASSLRDSPYNEQFF
TRBJ2-7	TRBV11-2	TRBD1	-	TGTGCCAGCAGCCCGATGGACAGGATCACCTACGAGCAGTACTTC	CASSPMDRITYEQYF
TRBJ2-1	TRBV9	TRBD2	-	TGTGCCAGCAGCCCCCTAGCGGGGCGCCACGGTGAGCAGTTCTTC	CASSPLAGRHGEQFF
TRBJ2-1	TRBV7-2	-	once	TGTGCCAGCAGCTGGGGGGACGGCTACAATGAGCAGTTCTTC	CASSWGDGYNEQFF
TRBJ2-2	TRBV14	-	-	TGTGCCAGCAGCCCCCGGACTCCCGGGGAGCTGTTTTTT	CASSPRTPGELFF
TRBJ2-7	TRBV18	-	-	TGTGCCAGCTCACCTAGCGGAGCCCTGATTTACGAGCAGTACTTC	CASSPSGALIYEQYF
TRBJ1-2	TRBV18	TRBD1	-	TGTGCCAGCTCACCAAGAGGGGGCTCACGTCATGGCTACACCTTC	CASSPRGGSRHGYTF
TRBJ1-1	TRBV21-1	-	-	TGTGCCAGCAGCAAAGAAGGCAGGGGGCGCAATGAAGCTTTCTTT	CASSKEGRGRNEAFF
TRBJ2-1	TRBV7-8	TRBD2	-	TGTGCCAGCAGCTTTACAAGCGGGAGGGAGCAGTTCTTC	CASSFTSGREQFF
TRBJ2-3	TRBV5-1	TRBD1	-	TGCGCCAGCAGCCAAGGGGACAGTCGCACAGATACGCAGTATTTT	CASSQGDSRTDTQYF
TRBJ1-1	TRBV19	-	-	TGTGCCAGTAGTTCAGGGTTCACTGAAGCTTTCTTT	CASSSGFTEAFF
TRBJ2-5	TRBV7-9	TRBD2	-	TGTGCCAGCAGCTTATTAGGTGGGAGCGGGGTAGAGACCCAGTACTTC	CASSLLGGSGVETQYF
TRBJ2-7	TRBV2	TRBD1	-	TGTGCCAGCAGTGAGACGACAGGGTTGACCTACGAGCAGTACTTC	CASSETTGLTYEQYF
TRBJ1-3	TRBV3-1/TRBV3-2	-	few	TGTGCCAGCAGCTTCCAGGGGATCACTGGAAACACCATATATTTT	CASSFQGITGNTIYF
TRBJ2-1	TRBV2	TRBD2	-	TGTGCCAGCAGACTAGCGATCTACAATGAGCAGTTCTTC	CASRLAIYNEQFF
TRBJ2-7	TRBV5-1	TRBD2	once	TGCGCCAGCAGCTCTCTACTTAGCGGGGATTACGAGCAGTACTTC	CASSSLLSGDYEQYF
TRBJ1-1	TRBV6-2/TRBV6-3	-	-	TGTGCCAGCAGTTACGTAGTCAACACTGAAGCTTTCTTT	CASSYVVNTEAFF
TRBJ2-7	TRBV10-3	TRBD1	-	TGTGCCACCGCGGGGACAGGGGGGCGCGAGCAGTACTTC	CATAGTGGREQYF
TRBJ1-2	TRBV5-1	-	-	TGCGCCAGCAGCTTCGTAGGTAACAGTCTCCCCTATGGCTACACCTTC	CASSFVGNSLPYGYTF
TRBJ2-2	TRBV6-2/TRBV6-3	TRBD1	few	TGTGCCAGCAGCCGTGGGGGGACAGGGGTCGGGGAGCTGTTTTTT	CASSRGGTGVGELFF
TRBJ1-1	TRBV29-1	-	-	TGCAGCGTTATTAACAGGTTCGGCACTGAAGCTTTCTTT	CSVINRFGTEAFF
TRBJ2-6	TRBV4-1	TRBD1	once	TGCGCCAGCAGCCGTGGACAGGGGGCGCCTGGGGCCAACGTCCTGACTTTC	CASSRGQGAPGANVLTF
TRBJ2-1	TRBV6-5	TRBD2	-	TGTGCCACCAGAACTAGCGGGACTTACAATGAGCAGTTCTTC	CATRTSGTYNEQFF
TRBJ2-7	TRBV6-2/TRBV6-3	TRBD1	-	TGTGCCAGCAGTTACTCGGGCGGGACAGGCTCCTACGAGCAGTACTTC	CASSYSGGTGSYEQYF
TRBJ2-4	TRBV9	-	-	TGTGCCAGCAGCGGCAATCGGGCCAAAAACATTCAGTACTTC	CASSGNRAKNIQYF
TRBJ2-3	TRBV3-1/TRBV3-2	-	-	TGTGCCAGCAGCCAAATGCGGAGTACCCAATGGGGCACAGATACGCAGTATTTT	CASSQMRSTQWGTDTQYF
TRBJ2-1	TRBV5-1	-	-	TGCGCCAGCAGCTTATGGGGGACTGACTCCTCCTACAATGAGCAGTTCTTC	CASSLWGTDSSYNEQFF